This T cell receptor (beta chain) was identified in a study of vaccination and CD4 T cells after COVID-19. On the study more broadly: SARS-CoV-2, HCoV-NL63, HCoV-OC43 and HCoV-229E supplied the overlapping spike peptides used to stimulate cells.

Treatment in this sample: roughly 11-day PBMC culture with coronavirus spike peptide pools or control peptides (ViraFEST assay). ViraFEST expanded antigen-specific T cells with peptide pools, then sequenced TCRs. Half the medium was replaced with fresh IL-2 medium on days 3 and 7. Cultured CD4+ T-cell DNA underwent Oncomine TCR Beta short-read sequencing. TCRdb re-called the PCR reads through MiXCR, storing one row per CDR3 protein. The sample consists of about 13,000 distinct CDR3 sequences, approximately 60% of them appearing once. As regards this clonotype: The antigen is not known.

Germline V gives CDR1 ENHRY, CDR2 SYGVKD. There are 16 residues in the CDR3. V was trimmed by 2 bases and J by 1 base, leaving 12 bases between them. The sample consisted of CD4+ T cells from blood, cultured in vitro. The V call is TRBV10-3, the J call TRBJ2-1; D ambiguous. This sequence was found in a human donor who had recovered from COVID-19. CDR3 residues: CAISEAMTGSYNEQFF. CDR3 DNA sequence: TGTGCCATCAGTGAGGCCATGACTGGGTCCTACAATGAGCAGTTCTTC.